These 5 T cell receptor beta chains share one sample of origin, sequenced in a study of glioma-infiltrating T cells. Using RNA template, CDR3s of TCR alpha and beta were amplified with iRepertoire arm-PCR. TCRdb re-analysed the multiplex PCR reads in MiXCR, keeping a single row per CDR3 protein. The data show about 89,000 distinct CDR3 sequences, with roughly 23% seen just once and over 5.5% held by the top ten. Sequencing was performed on glioma tissue, nonneoplastic brain tissue, or PBMCs (not recorded which). The receptors shown here come from a human donor with low-grade glioma or glioblastoma, undergoing nonglioma brain surgery, or in good health (not recorded which).

This clonotype was found many times. This chain uses TRBV7-2 with TRBJ2-7; weak D call: TRBD1 (5 bases). Germline V gene sequence: CDR1 SGHTA, CDR2 FQGNSA. This CDR3 has 14 residues. Deletions cut 3 bases from V and 3 bases from J, with 12 bases between. The CDR3 reads CASSFQTEIYEQYF. DNA for the CDR3: TGTGCCAGCAGCTTTCAGACAGAAATCTACGAGCAGTACTTC.

Only a few counts were recorded for this clonotype. This rearrangement joins TRBV5-6 to TRBJ2-7; D is uncertain. Trimming took off 2 bases at V and 2 bases at J, with 2 bases between the two ends. In germline, CDR1 is SGHDT, CDR2 YYEEEE. The CDR3 length is 11 residues. In DNA, the CDR3 is TGTGCCAGCAGCTTAACCTACGAGCAGTACTTC. It specifies CASSLTYEQYF.

This clonotype was detected many times. J is TRBJ2-1 and V is TRBV6-1, with TRBD1 matching over 10 bases. Trimming removed 7 bases from V and 5 bases from J; junction bases left unmatched: 8. The CDR3 contains 15 residues. Germline loops: CDR1 MNHNS, CDR2 SASEGT. CDR3 loop: CASNRDRGVDNEQFF. The CDR3 DNA sequence: TGTGCCAGCAATCGGGACAGGGGTGTGGACAATGAGCAGTTCTTC.

This clonotype was seen only a few times. The chain joins TRBV12-3 or TRBV12-4 to TRBJ2-3; D ambiguous. CDR3 length equals 16 residues. V lost 1 base and J 2 bases, leaving 13 bases between the germline ends. The CDR3 here is CASSLVGSGPTDTQYF. Written as DNA, the CDR3 is TGTGCCAGCAGTTTAGTCGGCAGTGGGCCCACAGATACGCAGTATTTT.

Details on this clonotype: It may be a read error: a sequence one base away is much more abundant. The chain carries TRBV6-2 or TRBV6-3 and TRBJ2-3; no reliable D call. Germline CDR1 reads MNHEY; CDR2 reads SVGEGT. V was pared by 5 bases and J by 5 bases, with 11 bases between. The CDR3 runs to 13 residues. The CDR3 sequence: CASSVKKGDTQYF. The CDR3 bases are TGTGCCAGCAGTGTTAAGAAGGGAGATACGCAGTATTTT.